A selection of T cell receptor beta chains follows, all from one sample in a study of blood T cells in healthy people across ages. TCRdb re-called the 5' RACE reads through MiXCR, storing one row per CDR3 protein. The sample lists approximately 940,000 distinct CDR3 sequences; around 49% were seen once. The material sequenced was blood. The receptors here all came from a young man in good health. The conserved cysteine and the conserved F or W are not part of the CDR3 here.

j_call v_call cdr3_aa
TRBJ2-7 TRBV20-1 SARDGADRGEQY
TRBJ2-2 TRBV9 ASSALQGSTGELF
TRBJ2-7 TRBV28 ASSQPGGSYEQY
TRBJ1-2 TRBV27 ASSRLTGYGYT
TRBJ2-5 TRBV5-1 ASRMGFQETQY
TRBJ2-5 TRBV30 AWSSFSPAGPY
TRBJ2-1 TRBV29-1 SVVSSGGLYYNEQF
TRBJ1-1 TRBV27 ASSSFTGALNTEAF
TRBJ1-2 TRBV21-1 ASSEDRQAKGGYT
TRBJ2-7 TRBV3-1 ASSPAQGYYEQY
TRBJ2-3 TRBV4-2 ASSQSQNTDTQY
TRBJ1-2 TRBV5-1 ASSLDRDSNYGYT
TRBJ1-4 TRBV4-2 ASSQDFNEKLF
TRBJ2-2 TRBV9 ASSVRGSANTGELF
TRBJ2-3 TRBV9 ASSVEWTSGGADTQY
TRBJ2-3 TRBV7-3 ASSGGTTQY
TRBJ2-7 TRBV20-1 SAAREQY
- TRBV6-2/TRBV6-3 ASSYPRVRQFDEQY
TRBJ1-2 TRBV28 ASSSGGQLYGYT
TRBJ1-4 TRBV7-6 ASSLFDGRNEKLF
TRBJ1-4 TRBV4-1 ASSQERSVREKLF
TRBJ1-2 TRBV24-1 ATSGGRRNNYGYT
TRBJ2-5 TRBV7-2 ASSLGTQGGQY
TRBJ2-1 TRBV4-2 ASSQDLTSGGSEQF
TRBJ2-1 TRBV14 ASSQAGAGGPHNEQF
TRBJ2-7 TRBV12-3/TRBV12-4 ASSRGVGSEQY
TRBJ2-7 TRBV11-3 ASSSAGDHYEQY